This TCR beta chain was documented in a study of cytomegalovirus exposure and HLA in healthy donors. A multiplex PCR was run with 60 Vbeta primers and 13 Jbeta primers. The data were produced by immunoSEQ multiplex PCR, yet TCRdb's version contains in-frame clones alone and is incomplete. Among around 130,000 clones listed, approximately 79% were seen once. V was shortened by 5 bases and J by 6 bases, with 7 bases between the two germline ends. Germline CDR1 and CDR2: MDHEN and SYDVKM. This CDR3 region has 11 residues. What was sequenced was PBMCs. The V gene is TRBV28, the J gene TRBJ1-2; D is possibly TRBD1 (5 bases). The TCR comes from a young man in good health and CMV-seronegative. The CDR3 nucleotides are TGTGCCAGCAGTAAGGGGCATGGCTACACCTTC. It codes for CASSKGHGYTF.